The TCR beta chain described here comes from a study of T cell responses to AZD1222 COVID-19 vaccine. Study summary: The analysis combined second doses at about 4 or about 12 weeks.

General observations from the study: Only after the peak T cell response were repertoires sampled.

Method: immunoSEQ multiplex PCR; TCRdb's copy keeps in-frame clones and lacks some. The data contain 95,000 to 110,000 clones, 80% to 90% of them singletons. V lost 2 bases, J lost 7 bases, and 15 bases lay in between. In germline, CDR1 is MNHEY, CDR2 SVGAGI. The CDR3 runs to 15 residues. In regard to this clone: Antigen: not known.

The V and J genes are TRBV6-5 and TRBJ1-5, with D tentatively TRBD1 (6 bases). Material: peripheral blood, obtained on day 0 of AZD1222 vaccination. The receptor was isolated from an adult in good health. This chain's CDR3 is CASSYVQGPGQPQHF. The DNA of the CDR3 is TGTGCCAGCAGTTACGTCCAGGGGCCGGGCCAGCCCCAGCATTTT.